This TCR beta chain originates from a study of vaccination effects on CD4 cells after COVID-19. The data were produced by immunoSEQ multiplex PCR, yet TCRdb's version contains in-frame clones alone and is incomplete. Here the sample spans some 21,000 clones, approximately 79% being singletons. Germline CDR1 reads SSHAT; CDR2 reads FNYEAQ (reference sequence). CDR3 length: 18 amino acids. The junction had 14 bases not matched to a gene; V was cut back by 6 bases and J by 5 bases. Overall study findings and caveats: Only a few convalescent patients and no early post-infection timepoints featured in the study.

This clone appeared a few times. The target antigen is unknown. Viral peptide pools were used in the ViraFEST assay to expand antigen-specific CD4+ T cells, and sequencing came afterward. The culture ran for around 10 days before CD4+ T cells were isolated. Every participant took two doses of the BNT162b2 or mRNA-1273 vaccine. The receptor's source is a human donor who received a COVID-19 vaccine. Sequenced material: CD4+ T cells from PBMCs cultured with HCoV-229E spike peptides, taken after COVID-19 vaccination. The chain recombines TRBV7-7 with TRBJ2-1; 12 bases map to TRBD2. The CDR3 protein is CASSLLPSGGVRHNEQFF. The CDR3 DNA is TGTGCCAGCAGTCTGTTGCCTAGCGGGGGGGTTAGACACAATGAGCAGTTCTTC.